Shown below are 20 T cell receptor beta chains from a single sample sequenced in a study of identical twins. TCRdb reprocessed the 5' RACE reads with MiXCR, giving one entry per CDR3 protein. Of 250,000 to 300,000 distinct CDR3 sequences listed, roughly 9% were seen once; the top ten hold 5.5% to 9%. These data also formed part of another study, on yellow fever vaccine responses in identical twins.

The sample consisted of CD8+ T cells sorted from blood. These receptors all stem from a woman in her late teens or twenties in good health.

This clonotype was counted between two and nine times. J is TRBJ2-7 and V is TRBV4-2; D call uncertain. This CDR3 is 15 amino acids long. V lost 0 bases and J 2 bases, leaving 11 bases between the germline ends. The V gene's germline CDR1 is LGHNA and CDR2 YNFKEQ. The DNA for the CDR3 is TGTGCCAGCAGCCAAGATTTTGAGCGAACCTACGAGCAGTACTTC. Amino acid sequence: CASSQDFERTYEQYF.

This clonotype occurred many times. The CDR3 region has the DNA TGCAGTGCTCACCGGACTAGAGGGCCCTACGAGCAGTACTTC. Its protein is CSAHRTRGPYEQYF. The chain is built from TRBV20-1 and TRBJ2-7; 7 bases align to TRBD2. The CDR3 has 14 amino acids. Germline trimming cut 5 bases from V and 2 bases from J; bases unmatched to any gene: 9. From germline, CDR1 is DFQATT and CDR2 SNEGSKA (reference sequence).

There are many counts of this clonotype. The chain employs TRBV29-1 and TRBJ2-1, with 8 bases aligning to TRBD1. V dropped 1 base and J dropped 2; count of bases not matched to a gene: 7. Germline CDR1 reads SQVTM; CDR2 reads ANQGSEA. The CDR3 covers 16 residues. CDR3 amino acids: CSVEGLQGGPYNEQFF. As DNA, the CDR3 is TGCAGCGTTGAAGGCCTACAGGGGGGCCCCTACAATGAGCAGTTCTTC.

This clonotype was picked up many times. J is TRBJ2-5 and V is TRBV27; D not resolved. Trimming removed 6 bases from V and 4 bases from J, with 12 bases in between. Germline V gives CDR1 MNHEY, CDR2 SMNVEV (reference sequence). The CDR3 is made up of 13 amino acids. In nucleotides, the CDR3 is TGTGCCAGCAGAGGTTCCCTTTCAGAGACCCAGTACTTC. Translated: CASRGSLSETQYF.

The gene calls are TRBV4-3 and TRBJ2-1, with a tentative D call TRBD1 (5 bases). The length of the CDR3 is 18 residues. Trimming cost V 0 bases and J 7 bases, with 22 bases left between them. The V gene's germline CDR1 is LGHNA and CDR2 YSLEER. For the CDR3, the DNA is TGCGCCAGCAGCCAAGATCTAGGGGCTCTAGAAGGTATGAATGAGCAGTTCTTC. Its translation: CASSQDLGALEGMNEQFF.

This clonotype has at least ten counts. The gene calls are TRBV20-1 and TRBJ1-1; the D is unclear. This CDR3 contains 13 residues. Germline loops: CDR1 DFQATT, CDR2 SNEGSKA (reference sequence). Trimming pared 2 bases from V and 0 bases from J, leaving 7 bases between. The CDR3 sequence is CSARMRMNTEAFF. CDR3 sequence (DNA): TGCAGTGCTAGAATGCGGATGAACACTGAAGCTTTCTTT.

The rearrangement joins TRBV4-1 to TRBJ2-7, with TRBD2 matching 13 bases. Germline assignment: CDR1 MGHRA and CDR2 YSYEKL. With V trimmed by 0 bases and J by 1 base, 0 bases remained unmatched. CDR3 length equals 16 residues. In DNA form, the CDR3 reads TGCGCCAGCAGCCAAGAACTAGCGGGAGGGTCCTACGAGCAGTACTTC. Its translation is CASSQELAGGSYEQYF.

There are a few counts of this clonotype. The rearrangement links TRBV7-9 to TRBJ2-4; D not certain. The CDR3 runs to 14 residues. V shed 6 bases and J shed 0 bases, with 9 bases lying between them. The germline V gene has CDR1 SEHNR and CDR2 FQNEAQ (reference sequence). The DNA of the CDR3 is TGTGCCAGCAGACAGAGATTAGCCAAAAACATTCAGTACTTC. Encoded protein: CASRQRLAKNIQYF.

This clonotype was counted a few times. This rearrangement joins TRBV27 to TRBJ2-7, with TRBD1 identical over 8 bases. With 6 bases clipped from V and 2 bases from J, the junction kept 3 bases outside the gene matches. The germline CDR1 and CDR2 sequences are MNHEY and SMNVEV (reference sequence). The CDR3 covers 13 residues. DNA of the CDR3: TGTGCCAGCAGGCAGACAGGGGCCTACGAGCAGTACTTC. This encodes CASRQTGAYEQYF.

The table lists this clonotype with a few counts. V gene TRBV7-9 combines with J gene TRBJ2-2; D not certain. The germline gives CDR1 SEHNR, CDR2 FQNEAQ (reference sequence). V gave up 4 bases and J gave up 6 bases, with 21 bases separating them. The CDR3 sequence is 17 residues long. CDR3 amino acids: CASSSTRSGKTAGELFF. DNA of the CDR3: TGTGCCAGCAGCTCGACGAGGTCGGGCAAGACGGCCGGGGAGCTGTTTTTT.

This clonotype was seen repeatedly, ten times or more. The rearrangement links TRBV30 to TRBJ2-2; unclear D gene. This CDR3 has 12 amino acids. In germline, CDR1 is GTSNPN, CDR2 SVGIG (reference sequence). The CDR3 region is CGLDGWSGELFF. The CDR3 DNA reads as TGTGGCCTGGATGGTTGGTCCGGGGAGCTGTTTTTT.

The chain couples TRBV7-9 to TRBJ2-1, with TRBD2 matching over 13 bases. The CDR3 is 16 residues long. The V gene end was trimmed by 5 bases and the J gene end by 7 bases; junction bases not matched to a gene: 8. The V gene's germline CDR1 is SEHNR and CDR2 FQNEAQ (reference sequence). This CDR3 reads CASSTRLAGGWNEQFF. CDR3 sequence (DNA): TGTGCCAGCAGCACCAGACTAGCGGGAGGATGGAATGAGCAGTTCTTC. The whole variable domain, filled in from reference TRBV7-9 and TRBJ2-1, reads DTGVSQNPRHKITKRGQNVTFRCDPISEHNRLYWYRQTLGQGPEFLTYFQNEAQLEKSRLLSDRFSAERPKGSFSTLEIQRTEQGDSAMYLCASSTRLAGGWNEQFFGPGTRLTVL.

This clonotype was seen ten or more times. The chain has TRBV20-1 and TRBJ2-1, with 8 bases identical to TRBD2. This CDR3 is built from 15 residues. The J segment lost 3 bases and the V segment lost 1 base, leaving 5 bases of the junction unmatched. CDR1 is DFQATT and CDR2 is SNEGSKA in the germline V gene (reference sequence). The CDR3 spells CSARAGGGNYNEQFF. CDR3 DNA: TGCAGTGCTAGAGCCGGCGGGGGGAACTACAATGAGCAGTTCTTC.

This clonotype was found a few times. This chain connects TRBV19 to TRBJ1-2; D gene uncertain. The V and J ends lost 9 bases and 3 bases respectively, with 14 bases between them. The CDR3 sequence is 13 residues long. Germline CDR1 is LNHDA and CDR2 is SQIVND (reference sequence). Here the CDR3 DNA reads TGTGCCAGCGGCCTACCGTCGGACTATGGCTACACCTTC. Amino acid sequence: CASGLPSDYGYTF.

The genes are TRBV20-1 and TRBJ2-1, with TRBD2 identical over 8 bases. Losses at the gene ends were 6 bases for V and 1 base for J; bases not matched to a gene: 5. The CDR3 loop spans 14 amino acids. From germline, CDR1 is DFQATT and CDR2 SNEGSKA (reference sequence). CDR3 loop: CSAKSGRSYNEQFF. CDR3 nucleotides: TGCAGTGCCAAAAGCGGGAGATCCTACAATGAGCAGTTCTTC.

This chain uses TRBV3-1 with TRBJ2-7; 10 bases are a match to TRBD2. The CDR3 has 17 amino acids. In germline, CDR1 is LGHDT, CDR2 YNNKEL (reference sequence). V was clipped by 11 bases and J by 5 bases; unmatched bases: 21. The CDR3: CASSQHFHTSGDHEQYF. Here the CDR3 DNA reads TGTGCCTCCAGCCAACATTTCCACACTAGCGGGGACCACGAGCAGTACTTC.

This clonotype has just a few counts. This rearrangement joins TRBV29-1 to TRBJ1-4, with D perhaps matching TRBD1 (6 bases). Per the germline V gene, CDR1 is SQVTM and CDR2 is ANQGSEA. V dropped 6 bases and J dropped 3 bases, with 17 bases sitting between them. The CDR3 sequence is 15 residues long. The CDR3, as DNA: TGCAGCGTGGCGATGGAGGGGACACCTAATGAAAAACTGTTTTTT. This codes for CSVAMEGTPNEKLFF. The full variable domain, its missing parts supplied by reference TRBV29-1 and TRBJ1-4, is SAVISQKPSRDICQRGTSLTIQCQVDSQVTMMFWYRQQPGQSLTLIATANQGSEATYESGFVIDKFPISRPNLTFSTLTVSNMSPEDSSIYLCSVAMEGTPNEKLFFGSGTQLSVL.

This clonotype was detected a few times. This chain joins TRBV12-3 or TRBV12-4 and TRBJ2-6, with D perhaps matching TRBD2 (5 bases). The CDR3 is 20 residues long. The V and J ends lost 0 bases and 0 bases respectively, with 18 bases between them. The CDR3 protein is CASSLASAGLEPSGANVLTF. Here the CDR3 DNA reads TGTGCCAGCAGTTTAGCGTCCGCGGGTCTAGAACCCTCTGGGGCCAACGTCCTGACTTTC.

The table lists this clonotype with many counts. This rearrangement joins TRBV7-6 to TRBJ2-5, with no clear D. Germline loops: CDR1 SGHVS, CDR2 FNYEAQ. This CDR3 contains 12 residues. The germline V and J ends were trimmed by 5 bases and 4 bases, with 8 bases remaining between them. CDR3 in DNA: TGTGCCAGCAGCCACACTTCAGAGACCCAGTACTTC. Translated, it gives CASSHTSETQYF.

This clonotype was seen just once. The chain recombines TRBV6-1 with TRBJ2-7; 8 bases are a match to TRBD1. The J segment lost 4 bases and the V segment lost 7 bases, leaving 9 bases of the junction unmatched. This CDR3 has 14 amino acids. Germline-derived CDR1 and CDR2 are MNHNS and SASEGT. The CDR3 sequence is CASIPGQGFYEQYF. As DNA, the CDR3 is TGTGCCAGCATTCCAGGACAGGGCTTTTACGAGCAGTACTTC.